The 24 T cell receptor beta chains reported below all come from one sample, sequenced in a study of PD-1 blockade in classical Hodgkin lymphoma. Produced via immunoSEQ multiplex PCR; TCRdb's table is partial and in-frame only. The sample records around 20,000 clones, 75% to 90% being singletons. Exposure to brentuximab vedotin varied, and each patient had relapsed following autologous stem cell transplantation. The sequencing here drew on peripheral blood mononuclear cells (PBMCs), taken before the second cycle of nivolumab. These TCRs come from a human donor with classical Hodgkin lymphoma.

The CDR3 reads CASSLGTSGSTDTQYF. The CDR3 DNA follows: TGTGCCAGCAGCTTGGGGACTAGCGGAAGCACAGATACGCAGTATTTT. The rearrangement links TRBV5-5 to TRBJ2-3; 10 nucleotides match TRBD2. The trim removed 0 bases at V and 0 bases at J, leaving 1 base unmatched. CDR3 length: 16 residues. CDR1 and CDR2 from the germline V gene are SGHKS and YYEKEE (reference sequence).

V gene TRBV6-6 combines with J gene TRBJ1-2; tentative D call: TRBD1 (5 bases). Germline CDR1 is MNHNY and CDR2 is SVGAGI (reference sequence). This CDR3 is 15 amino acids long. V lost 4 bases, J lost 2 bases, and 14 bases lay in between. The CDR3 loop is CASSFDSNFNYGYTF. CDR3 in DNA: TGTGCCAGCAGTTTCGACAGTAACTTCAACTATGGCTACACCTTC.

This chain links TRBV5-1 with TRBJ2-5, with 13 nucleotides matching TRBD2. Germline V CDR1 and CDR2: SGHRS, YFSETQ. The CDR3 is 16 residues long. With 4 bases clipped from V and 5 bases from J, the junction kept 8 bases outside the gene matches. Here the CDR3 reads CASSLTLAGGPETQYF. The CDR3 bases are TGCGCCAGCAGCCTGACACTAGCGGGGGGGCCTGAGACCCAGTACTTC.

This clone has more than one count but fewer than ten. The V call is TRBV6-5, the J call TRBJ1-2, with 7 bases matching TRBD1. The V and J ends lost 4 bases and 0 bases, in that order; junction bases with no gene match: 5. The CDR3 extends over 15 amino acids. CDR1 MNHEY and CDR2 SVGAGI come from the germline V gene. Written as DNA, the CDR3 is TGTGCCAGCAGTTCTACAGGGACAGCTAACTATGGCTACACCTTC. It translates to CASSSTGTANYGYTF.

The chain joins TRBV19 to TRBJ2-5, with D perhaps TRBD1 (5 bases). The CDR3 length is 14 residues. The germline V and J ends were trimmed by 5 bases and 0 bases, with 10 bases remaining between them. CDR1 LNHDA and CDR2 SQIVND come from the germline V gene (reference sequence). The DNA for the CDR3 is TGTGCCAGTAGTCCCAGGACATACCAAGAGACCCAGTACTTC. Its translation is CASSPRTYQETQYF.

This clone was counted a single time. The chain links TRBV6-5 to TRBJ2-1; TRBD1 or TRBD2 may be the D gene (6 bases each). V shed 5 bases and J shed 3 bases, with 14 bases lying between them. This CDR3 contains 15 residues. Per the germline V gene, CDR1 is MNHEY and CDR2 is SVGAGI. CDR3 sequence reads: CASSTEEGGYNEQFF. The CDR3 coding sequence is TGTGCCAGCAGTACCGAGGAGGGGGGCTACAATGAGCAGTTCTTC.

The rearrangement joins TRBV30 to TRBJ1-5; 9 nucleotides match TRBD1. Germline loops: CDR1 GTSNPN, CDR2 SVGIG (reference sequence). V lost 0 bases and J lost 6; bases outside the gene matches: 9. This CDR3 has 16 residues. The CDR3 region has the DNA TGTGCCTGGAGTGTAATGGGACAGGGAATTGGTCAGCCCCAGCATTTT. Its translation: CAWSVMGQGIGQPQHF. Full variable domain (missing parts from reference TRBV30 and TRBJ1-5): SQTIHQWPATLVQPVGSPLSLECTVEGTSNPNLYWYRQAAGRGLQLLFYSVGIGQISSEVPQNLSASRPQDRQFILSSKKLLLSDSGFYLCAWSVMGQGIGQPQHFGDGTRLSIL.

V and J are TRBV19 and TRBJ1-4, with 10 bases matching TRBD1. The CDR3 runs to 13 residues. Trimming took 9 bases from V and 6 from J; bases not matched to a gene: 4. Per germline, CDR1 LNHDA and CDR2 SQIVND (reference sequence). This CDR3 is CASAGQGYEKLFF. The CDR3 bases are TGTGCCAGCGCGGGACAGGGGTATGAAAAACTGTTTTTT.

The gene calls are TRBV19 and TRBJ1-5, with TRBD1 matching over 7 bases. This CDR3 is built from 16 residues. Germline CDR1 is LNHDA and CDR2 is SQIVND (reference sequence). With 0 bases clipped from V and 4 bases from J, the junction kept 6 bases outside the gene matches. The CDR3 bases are TGTGCCAGTAGTATAGAGCCGGGACAGAGGAATCAGCCCCAGCATTTT. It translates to CASSIEPGQRNQPQHF.

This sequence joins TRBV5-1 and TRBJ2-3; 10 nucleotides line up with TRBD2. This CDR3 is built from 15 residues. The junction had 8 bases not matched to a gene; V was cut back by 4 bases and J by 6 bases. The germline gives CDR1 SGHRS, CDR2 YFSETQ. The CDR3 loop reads CASSQSGGASDTQYF. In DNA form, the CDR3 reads TGCGCCAGCAGCCAAAGCGGGGGGGCCTCTGATACGCAGTATTTT.

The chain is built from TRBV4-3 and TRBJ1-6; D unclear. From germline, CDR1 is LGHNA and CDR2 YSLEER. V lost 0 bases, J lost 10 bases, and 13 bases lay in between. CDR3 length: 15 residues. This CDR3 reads CASSQDQTIGSPLHF. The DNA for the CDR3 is TGCGCCAGCAGCCAAGATCAAACGATAGGATCACCCCTCCACTTT.

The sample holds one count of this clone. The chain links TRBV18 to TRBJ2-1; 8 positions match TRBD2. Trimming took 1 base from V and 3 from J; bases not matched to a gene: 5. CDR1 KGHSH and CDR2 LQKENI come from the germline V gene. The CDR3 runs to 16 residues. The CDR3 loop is CASSPLSGEDYNEQFF. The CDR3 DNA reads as TGTGCCAGCTCACCACTTAGCGGGGAGGACTACAATGAGCAGTTCTTC.

The CDR3 DNA reads as TGCGCCAGCAGCTTGGCGGGGGGGCCTTTAGATACGCAGTATTTT. This sequence encodes CASSLAGGPLDTQYF. The chain carries TRBV5-1 and TRBJ2-3; 8 positions agree with TRBD2. V lost 0 bases and J lost 5; bases outside the gene matches: 5. CDR1 and CDR2 (germline): SGHRS, YFSETQ. The CDR3 is 15 amino acids.

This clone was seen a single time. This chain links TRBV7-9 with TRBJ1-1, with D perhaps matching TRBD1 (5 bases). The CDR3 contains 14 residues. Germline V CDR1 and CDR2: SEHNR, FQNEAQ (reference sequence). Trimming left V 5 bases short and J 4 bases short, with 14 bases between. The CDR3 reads CASSRGTDTTEAFF. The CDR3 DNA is TGTGCCAGCAGCCGCGGGACGGACACCACTGAAGCTTTCTTT.

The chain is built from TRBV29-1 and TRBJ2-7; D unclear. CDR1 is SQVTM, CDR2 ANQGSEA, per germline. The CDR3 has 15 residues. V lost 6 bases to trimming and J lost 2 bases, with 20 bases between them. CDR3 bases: TGCAGCGTCGGTAGGGTCCGTGCAGCGACCTACGAGCAGTACTTC. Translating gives CSVGRVRAATYEQYF.

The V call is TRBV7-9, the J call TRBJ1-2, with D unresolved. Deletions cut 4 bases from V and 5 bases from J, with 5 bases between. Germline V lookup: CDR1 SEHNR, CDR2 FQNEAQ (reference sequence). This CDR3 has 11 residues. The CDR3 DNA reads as TGTGCCAGCAGCTCCCTTTATGGCTACACCTTC. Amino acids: CASSSLYGYTF.

CDR3 sequence reads: CAWSAMGRTGELFF. The CDR3 DNA reads TGTGCCTGGAGCGCAATGGGGAGGACCGGGGAGCTGTTTTTT. The rearrangement uses TRBV30 and TRBJ2-2, with TRBD2 as a possible D gene (6 bases). Germline CDR1 is GTSNPN and CDR2 is SVGIG (reference sequence). Trimming cost V 3 bases and J 5 bases, with 13 bases left between them. The CDR3 is 14 residues long.

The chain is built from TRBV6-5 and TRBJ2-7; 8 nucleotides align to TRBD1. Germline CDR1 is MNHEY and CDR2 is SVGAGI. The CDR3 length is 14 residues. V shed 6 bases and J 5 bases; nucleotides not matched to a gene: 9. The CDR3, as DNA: TGTGCCAGCAGATGGACAGGGAGGAGGGACGAGCAGTACTTC. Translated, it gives CASRWTGRRDEQYF.

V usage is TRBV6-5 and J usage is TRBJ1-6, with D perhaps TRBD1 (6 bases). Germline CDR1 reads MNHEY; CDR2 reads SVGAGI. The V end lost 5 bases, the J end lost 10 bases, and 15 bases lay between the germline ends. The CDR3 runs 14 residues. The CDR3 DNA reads TGTGCCAGCAGTGCACCGGGGGCGTTATCACCCCTCCACTTT. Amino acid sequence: CASSAPGALSPLHF.

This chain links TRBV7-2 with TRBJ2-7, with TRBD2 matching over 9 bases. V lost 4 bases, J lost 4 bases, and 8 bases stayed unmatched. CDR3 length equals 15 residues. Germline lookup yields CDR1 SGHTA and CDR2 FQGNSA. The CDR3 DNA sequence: TGTGCCAGCAGCTCCTCTAGCGGGGTTAAGTACGAGCAGTACTTC. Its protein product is CASSSSSGVKYEQYF.

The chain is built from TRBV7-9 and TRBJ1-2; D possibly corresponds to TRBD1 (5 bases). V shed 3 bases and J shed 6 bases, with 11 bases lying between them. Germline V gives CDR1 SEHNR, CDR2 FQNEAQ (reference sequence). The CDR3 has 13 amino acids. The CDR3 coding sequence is TGTGCCAGCAGCTTGGTTGGGGGGGATGGCTACACCTTC. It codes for CASSLVGGDGYTF.

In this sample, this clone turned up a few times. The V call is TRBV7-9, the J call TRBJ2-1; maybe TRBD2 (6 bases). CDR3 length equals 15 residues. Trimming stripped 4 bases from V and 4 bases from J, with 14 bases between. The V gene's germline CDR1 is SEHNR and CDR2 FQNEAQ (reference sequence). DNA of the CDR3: TGTGCCAGCAGCTCCGGGACTGGGAAATACAATGAGCAGTTCTTC. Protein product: CASSSGTGKYNEQFF.

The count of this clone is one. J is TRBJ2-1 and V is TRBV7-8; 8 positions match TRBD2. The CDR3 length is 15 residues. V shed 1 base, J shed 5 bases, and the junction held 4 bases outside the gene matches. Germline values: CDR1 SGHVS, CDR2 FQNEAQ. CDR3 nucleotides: TGTGCCAGCAGCTTAGTGGCGGGGGGCCACAATGAGCAGTTCTTC. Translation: CASSLVAGGHNEQFF.

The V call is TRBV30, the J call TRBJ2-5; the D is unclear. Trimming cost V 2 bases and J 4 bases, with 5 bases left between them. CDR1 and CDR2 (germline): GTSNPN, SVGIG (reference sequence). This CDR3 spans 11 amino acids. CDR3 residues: CAWSPRETQYF. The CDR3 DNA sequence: TGTGCCTGGAGTCCTCGAGAGACCCAGTACTTC.